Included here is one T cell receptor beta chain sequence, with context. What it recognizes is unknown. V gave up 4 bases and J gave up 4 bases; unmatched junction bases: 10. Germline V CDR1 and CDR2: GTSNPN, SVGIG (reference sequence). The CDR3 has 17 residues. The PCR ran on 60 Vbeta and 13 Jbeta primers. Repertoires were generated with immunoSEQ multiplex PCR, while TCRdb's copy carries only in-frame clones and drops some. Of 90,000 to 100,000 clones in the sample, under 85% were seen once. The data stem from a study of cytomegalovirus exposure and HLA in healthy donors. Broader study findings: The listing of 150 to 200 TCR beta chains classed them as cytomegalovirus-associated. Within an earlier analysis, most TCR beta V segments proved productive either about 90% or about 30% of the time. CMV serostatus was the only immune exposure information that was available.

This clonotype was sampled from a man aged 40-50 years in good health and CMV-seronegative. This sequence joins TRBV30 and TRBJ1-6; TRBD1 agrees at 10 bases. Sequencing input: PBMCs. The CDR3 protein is CAWNNPRDRGYNSPLHF. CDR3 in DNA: TGTGCCTGGAACAACCCCCGGGACAGGGGTTATAATTCACCCCTCCACTTT.